The 28 T cell receptor beta chains reported below all come from one sample, sequenced in a study of blood T cell repertoires in COVID-19. Method: immunoSEQ multiplex PCR; TCRdb's copy keeps in-frame clones and lacks some. This sample has about 49,000 clones; about 83% occur once, and the top ten carry more than 1.5%. Sequencing was carried out using peripheral blood. The receptors shown here come from a man aged 45-65 years with acute or convalescent COVID-19.

The chain has TRBV7-9 and TRBJ2-3; 7 nucleotides align to TRBD1. CDR1 and CDR2 (germline): SEHNR, FQNEAQ (reference sequence). The CDR3 has 17 amino acids. The ends lost 5 bases at V and 3 bases at J; junction bases unmatched: 14. CDR3 region: CASSEGASAGMTDTQYF. CDR3 nucleotides: TGTGCCAGCAGCGAGGGGGCCTCGGCGGGTATGACAGATACGCAGTATTTT.

This clone was detected a few times. The chain carries TRBV18 and TRBJ1-2, with 7 bases lining up with TRBD1. V was pared by 6 bases and J by 8 bases, with 12 bases of the junction left unmatched. Per the germline V gene, CDR1 is KGHSH and CDR2 is LQKENI. This CDR3 has 14 residues. CDR3 sequence reads: CASSNTGDTGGYTF. In DNA, the CDR3 is TGTGCCAGCTCTAACACAGGGGATACAGGGGGCTACACCTTC.

The chain combines TRBV4-3 with TRBJ2-5, with 10 bases lining up with TRBD2. Germline CDR1 reads LGHNA; CDR2 reads YSLEER. V was pared by 2 bases and J by 9 bases, with 15 bases of the junction left unmatched. The CDR3 consists of 17 residues. CDR3 protein: CASSQHSSGSPSGAQYF. The DNA of the CDR3 is TGCGCCAGCAGCCAACACTCTAGCGGGAGCCCTTCGGGGGCCCAGTACTTC.

This clone has only one observation. The chain carries TRBV27 and TRBJ1-2; D not certain. Germline V lookup: CDR1 MNHEY, CDR2 SMNVEV (reference sequence). Trimming left V 6 bases short and J 5 bases short, with 22 bases between. The CDR3 spans 16 residues. The CDR3 sequence: CASSPISGKILYGYTF. The CDR3 region has the DNA TGTGCCAGCAGCCCCATTTCGGGAAAGATTCTTTATGGCTACACCTTC.

The chain combines TRBV6-2 or TRBV6-3 with TRBJ2-7, with D uncertain. The CDR3 loop spans 12 amino acids. V was cut by 2 bases and J by 4 bases, with 6 bases left in between. From germline, CDR1 is MNHEY and CDR2 SVGEGT. The CDR3 is CASSYLKYEQYF. CDR3 nucleotides: TGTGCCAGCAGTTACCTTAAATACGAGCAGTACTTC.

The chain employs TRBV19 and TRBJ2-1; 7 bases match TRBD2. The CDR3 runs to 17 residues. CDR1 is LNHDA and CDR2 is SQIVND in the germline V gene (reference sequence). V gave up 5 bases and J gave up 0 bases; unmatched junction bases: 10. The CDR3 DNA reads as TGTGCCAGTAGTTTACGACTAGCATCGAGCTCCTACAATGAGCAGTTCTTC. Amino acids: CASSLRLASSSYNEQFF.

The chain has TRBV2 and TRBJ1-2, with D perhaps TRBD1 (6 bases). The V and J ends lost 2 bases and 7 bases respectively, with 11 bases between them. The CDR3 loop spans 13 amino acids. The V gene's germline CDR1 is SNHLY and CDR2 FYNNEI. DNA for the CDR3: TGTGCCAGCAGTGAATCCAGGGGCAGTGGCTACACCTTC. Encoded protein: CASSESRGSGYTF.

The chain carries TRBV24-1 and TRBJ2-3, with 7 bases lining up with TRBD2. The CDR3 has 16 amino acids. V shed 4 bases and J 0 bases; nucleotides not matched to a gene: 6. From germline, CDR1 is KGHDR and CDR2 SFDVKD. CDR3 sequence (DNA): TGTGCCACCAGTGAACTAAGCGGGGTGAGCACAGATACGCAGTATTTT. It encodes CATSELSGVSTDTQYF.

V gene TRBV3-1 (or the pseudogene TRBV3-2) combines with J gene TRBJ2-3; D is possibly TRBD2 (7 bases). Germline V CDR1 and CDR2: LGHDT, YNNKEL (reference sequence). This CDR3 contains 15 residues. Trimming took off 6 bases at V and 8 bases at J, with 21 bases between the two ends. The chain's CDR3 is CASSLRAGRGGTQYF. CDR3 nucleotides: TGTGCCAGCAGTCTCCGCGCGGGAAGGGGGGGTACGCAGTATTTT.

This clone has more than one count but fewer than ten. J is TRBJ1-1 and V is TRBV5-5, with 8 positions matching TRBD1. CDR1 is SGHKS and CDR2 is YYEKEE in the germline V gene (reference sequence). This CDR3 has 15 amino acids. The V and J ends lost 4 bases and 1 base, in that order; junction bases with no gene match: 6. The CDR3 coding sequence is TGTGCCAGCAGCCCAGGGGGCGCTCGGAACACTGAAGCTTTCTTT. It translates to CASSPGGARNTEAFF.

This clone appeared a single time. The gene calls are TRBV24-1 and TRBJ2-5, with D hard to call. Germline loops: CDR1 KGHDR, CDR2 SFDVKD. V lost 1 base, J lost 5 bases, and 13 bases lay in between. This CDR3 has 15 residues. CDR3 nucleotide sequence: TGTGCCACCAGTGATTTTACAGTGGTTGGGGAGACCCAGTACTTC. As protein: CATSDFTVVGETQYF.

The V call is TRBV7-2, the J call TRBJ2-5; TRBD2 aligns across 7 bases. Per germline, CDR1 SGHTA and CDR2 FQGNSA. The CDR3 spans 13 residues. V was pared by 6 bases and J by 4 bases, with 5 bases of the junction left unmatched. CDR3 region: CASSPSGGETQYF. CDR3 in DNA: TGTGCCAGCAGTCCCTCGGGAGGAGAGACCCAGTACTTC.

The chain couples TRBV2 to TRBJ1-6; D perhaps matches TRBD1 (6 bases). V gave up 6 bases and J gave up 7 bases, with 16 bases separating them. CDR1 and CDR2 (germline): SNHLY, FYNNEI. The CDR3 consists of 15 residues. The CDR3 loop reads CASRPTGTSNSPLHF. Here the CDR3 DNA reads TGTGCCAGCAGGCCCACAGGGACCTCAAATTCACCCCTCCACTTT.

The chain has TRBV29-1 and TRBJ2-1; a possible D gene is TRBD2 (6 bases). V dropped 5 bases and J dropped 7 bases, with 15 bases sitting between them. The CDR3 is 13 amino acids. Germline CDR1 SQVTM, CDR2 ANQGSEA. This CDR3 is CSVTELAGNEQFF. CDR3 nucleotides: TGCAGCGTTACTGAACTAGCCGGGAATGAGCAGTTCTTC.

In its sample, this clone ranks as medium-sized. J is TRBJ2-2 and V is TRBV2; 9 bases map to TRBD1. Germline V lookup: CDR1 SNHLY, CDR2 FYNNEI. There are 14 residues in the CDR3. Trimming removed 8 bases from V and 7 bases from J; junction bases left unmatched: 8. The CDR3 bases are TGTGCCAGCGGGGTGGACAGGGGTGGCGGGGAGCTGTTTTTT. Its translation: CASGVDRGGGELFF.

The table lists this clone with a count of one. This chain links TRBV21-1 with TRBJ2-5; the table names TRBD2, a call not compared with the DNA. TRBV21-1 is a listed pseudogene. The CDR3 runs 17 residues. The CDR3 reads CASSSTGTSGRRETQYF. In DNA, the CDR3 is TGTGCCAGCAGCTCGACCGGGACTAGCGGGAGGCGAGAGACCCAGTACTTC.

The V gene is TRBV4-1, the J gene TRBJ2-1, with D maybe TRBD2 (6 bases). The CDR3 spans 15 residues. Germline CDR1 reads MGHRA; CDR2 reads YSYEKL. Deletions cut 0 bases from V and 0 bases from J, with 6 bases between. CDR3 in amino acids: CASSQDGSSYNEQFF. The CDR3 DNA sequence: TGCGCCAGCAGCCAAGACGGGAGCTCCTACAATGAGCAGTTCTTC.

V and J are TRBV7-9 and TRBJ1-2; D is uncertain. Looked up from germline, CDR1 is SEHNR and CDR2 is FQNEAQ (reference sequence). This CDR3 comprises 14 residues. V lost 0 bases, J lost 4 bases, and 9 bases lay in between. CDR3 sequence: CASSLAPGPYGYTF. The CDR3 region has the DNA TGTGCCAGCAGCTTAGCGCCGGGTCCCTATGGCTACACCTTC.

The J gene is TRBJ2-1, the V gene TRBV4-3; 9 bases match TRBD2. Trimming removed 0 bases from V and 7 bases from J; junction bases left unmatched: 10. CDR3 size: 17 residues. Per the germline V gene, CDR1 is LGHNA and CDR2 is YSLEER. Written as DNA, the CDR3 is TGCGCCAGCAGCCAAGACCCAGCGGGGGGTTGGGGGAATGAGCAGTTCTTC. Amino acid sequence: CASSQDPAGGWGNEQFF.

The chain employs TRBV29-1 and TRBJ2-7; D is possibly TRBD2 (5 bases). Germline CDR1 and CDR2: SQVTM and ANQGSEA. Trimming removed 7 bases at V and 3 bases at J, with 13 bases between. The CDR3 runs to 12 residues. The CDR3 sequence is CSASGVSYEQYF. The CDR3 DNA follows: TGCAGCGCCTCCGGGGTAAGCTACGAGCAGTACTTC.

The V call is TRBV7-2, the J call TRBJ2-1; 7 bases are shared with TRBD2. J was trimmed by 5 bases and V by 4 bases; bases with no gene match: 8. This CDR3 spans 15 amino acids. Germline V gene data show CDR1 as SGHTA and CDR2 as FQGNSA. The CDR3 sequence is CASSSQLAVHNEQFF. In DNA form, the CDR3 reads TGTGCCAGCAGCTCCCAGCTAGCGGTACACAATGAGCAGTTCTTC. Looking up the rest from reference TRBV7-2 and TRBJ2-1 gives the full variable domain: GAGVSQSPSNKVTEKGKDVELRCDPISGHTALYWYRQSLGQGLEFLIYFQGNSAPDKSGLPSDRFSAERTGGSVSTLTIQRTQQEDSAVYLCASSSQLAVHNEQFFGPGTRLTVL.

The chain has TRBV6-5 and TRBJ2-7; possibly TRBD1 for D (5 bases). Germline V gene data show CDR1 as MNHEY and CDR2 as SVGAGI. Trimming removed 9 bases from V and 0 bases from J, with 9 bases in between. This CDR3 is 12 amino acids long. CDR3 protein: CASRQSSYEQYF. In DNA form, the CDR3 reads TGTGCCAGTCGACAGAGCTCCTACGAGCAGTACTTC.

Only a few counts were recorded for this clone. The genes are TRBV7-9 and TRBJ2-3, with D tentatively TRBD2 (6 bases). Looked up from germline, CDR1 is SEHNR and CDR2 is FQNEAQ (reference sequence). V was cut by 6 bases and J by 0 bases, with 13 bases left in between. There are 15 residues in the CDR3. The CDR3 DNA reads TGTGCCAGCAGACCACGGCGGGGCAGCACAGATACGCAGTATTTT. Its protein is CASRPRRGSTDTQYF.

V gene TRBV24-1 combines with J gene TRBJ1-4; D is possibly TRBD1 (5 bases). The CDR3 consists of 15 residues. Germline CDR1 KGHDR, CDR2 SFDVKD. Trimming shortened V by 4 bases and J by 5 bases, and 13 bases separated the two germline ends. The chain's CDR3 is CATSDGTALNEKLFF. The CDR3 nucleotides read TGTGCCACCAGTGACGGGACTGCCCTAAATGAAAAACTGTTTTTT.

V is TRBV15 and J is TRBJ2-7, with D possibly matching TRBD2 (7 bases). V was pared by 0 bases and J by 4 bases, with 13 bases between. This CDR3 contains 15 residues. CDR1 and CDR2 from the germline V gene are LNHNV and YYDKDF (reference sequence). CDR3: CATSRDRGAYYEQYF. Here the CDR3 DNA reads TGTGCCACCAGCAGAGATCGGGGGGCCTATTACGAGCAGTACTTC.

The chain couples TRBV28 to TRBJ1-6, with 7 bases lining up with TRBD1. The germline gives CDR1 MDHEN, CDR2 SYDVKM. This CDR3 is built from 15 residues. V was clipped by 5 bases and J by 7 bases; unmatched bases: 8. CDR3 DNA sequence: TGTGCCAGCAGTCAAACGACAGGGTCCAATTCACCCCTCCACTTT. Translated, it gives CASSQTTGSNSPLHF.

The genes are TRBV19 and TRBJ2-3; D not certain. CDR3 length: 14 amino acids. The germline V gene encodes CDR1 LNHDA and CDR2 SQIVND (reference sequence). V shed 9 bases and J shed 1 base, with 14 bases lying between them. The CDR3, as DNA: TGTGCCAGCGAGGCAGAATGGGGCACAGATACGCAGTATTTT. It codes for CASEAEWGTDTQYF.

The chain combines TRBV7-2 with TRBJ2-6; tentative D call: TRBD1 (5 bases). The CDR3 runs 15 residues. Germline V lookup: CDR1 SGHTA, CDR2 FQGNSA. V lost 5 bases and J lost 0, with 8 bases in between. The CDR3 DNA reads TGTGCCAGCAGCCACAGGAGCTCTGGGGCCAACGTCCTGACTTTC. As protein: CASSHRSSGANVLTF.